This is a list of T cell receptor beta chains from one sample in a study of blood T cell repertoires in COVID-19. Only in-frame clones appear in the TCRdb table, and some are missing; sequencing was by immunoSEQ multiplex PCR. The sample records some 370,000 clones, less than 90% being singletons. The sequenced material came from PBMCs or T cells enriched from blood (not recorded which). The receptor set was obtained from a woman in her fifties or sixties who had recovered from COVID-19. Each CDR3 is given with its conserved first and last residue. D genes are given only for firm matches. For some rows the clone size is stated as once, few or many, or as a class when expanded; others skip it.

16,.,TRBJ1-4,TRBV19,.,CATSFGVLVTNEKLFF,TGTGCCACCTCCTTCGGGGTTCTCGTAACTAATGAAAAACTGTTTTTT
14,.,TRBJ2-1,TRBV7-2,.,CASSFQGSGNEQFF,TGTGCCAGCAGCTTTCAGGGTTCAGGCAATGAGCAGTTCTTC
21,.,TRBJ1-2,TRBV19,.,CASSIAGGSGHLNWAGYGYTF,TGTGCCAGTAGTATAGCAGGTGGGTCGGGACATCTGAACTGGGCTGGCTATGGCTACACCTTC
15,.,TRBJ1-5,TRBV3-1/TRBV3-2,.,CASSQGLRSNQPQHF,TGTGCCAGCAGCCAAGGTCTCAGGAGCAATCAGCCCCAGCATTTT
15,.,TRBJ2-2,TRBV9,.,CASSVGRGWTGELFF,TGTGCCAGCAGCGTAGGGCGGGGATGGACCGGGGAGCTGTTTTTT
18,.,TRBJ2-4,TRBV5-6,.,CASSLGTGIQLAKNIQYF,TGTGCCAGCAGCTTGGGTACGGGGATCCAGCTAGCCAAAAACATTCAGTACTTC
16,once,TRBJ2-3,TRBV19,TRBD2,CASRDQLAGSTDTQYF,TGTGCCAGTAGGGACCAACTAGCGGGTAGCACAGATACGCAGTATTTT
16,.,TRBJ2-1,TRBV10-3,.,CAISESAGIGYNEQFF,TGTGCCATCAGTGAGTCGGCAGGGATAGGCTACAATGAGCAGTTCTTC
16,.,TRBJ1-6,TRBV4-1,TRBD1,CASSHGTGANNSPLHF,TGCGCCAGCAGCCATGGGACAGGGGCTAATAATTCACCCCTCCACTTT
14,few,TRBJ1-5,TRBV19,.,CASIGGSGNQPQHF,TGTGCCAGTATTGGGGGCTCGGGCAATCAGCCCCAGCATTTT
15,few,TRBJ2-1,TRBV19,.,CASSRGGESYNEQFF,TGTGCCAGTAGTAGGGGGGGCGAGTCCTACAATGAGCAGTTCTTC
13,few,TRBJ2-7,TRBV6-4,.,CASSAESSYEQYF,TGTGCCAGCAGTGCGGAGAGTTCCTACGAGCAGTACTTC
13,.,TRBJ2-7,TRBV3-1/TRBV3-2,.,CASSQDWGDEQYF,TGTGCCAGCAGCCAAGATTGGGGGGACGAGCAGTACTTC
14,.,TRBJ2-3,TRBV13,.,CASSTRLTTDTQYF,TGTGCCAGCAGCACGAGATTAACCACAGATACGCAGTATTTT
14,.,TRBJ1-2,TRBV5-1,TRBD1,CASSLEPGGYGYTF,TGCGCCAGCAGCTTGGAACCAGGGGGTTATGGCTACACCTTC
13,.,TRBJ1-1,TRBV2,.,CASRQGGGTEAFF,TGTGCCAGCCGCCAAGGGGGTGGAACTGAAGCTTTCTTT
14,.,TRBJ2-7,TRBV20-1,.,CSASRDITSYEQYF,TGCAGTGCTAGTCGGGACATTACTTCCTACGAGCAGTACTTC
14,.,TRBJ1-6,TRBV5-4,.,CASSPLERNSPLHF,TGTGCCAGCAGCCCGCTCGAGAGGAATTCACCCCTCCACTTT
14,.,TRBJ2-2,TRBV14,.,CASSQLGNTGELFF,TGTGCCAGCAGCCAACTAGGAAACACCGGGGAGCTGTTTTTT
13,once,TRBJ1-2,TRBV12-3/TRBV12-4,.,CASNPGRGWGYTF,TGTGCCAGCAACCCAGGGAGGGGGTGGGGCTACACCTTC
11,.,TRBJ1-2,TRBV20-1,TRBD1,CSAGTGYGYTF,TGCAGTGCTGGGACAGGCTATGGCTACACCTTC
15,.,TRBJ1-4,TRBV5-4,TRBD1,CASSRPTGTGEKLFF,TGTGCCAGCAGTCGACCTACAGGGACAGGAGAAAAACTGTTTTTT
13,.,TRBJ2-1,TRBV19,.,CASTKHGAGEQFF,TGTGCCAGTACCAAACATGGGGCTGGTGAGCAGTTCTTC
14,.,TRBJ1-1,TRBV5-1,.,CASSPDGGRTEAFF,TGCGCCAGCAGCCCGGACGGGGGGAGGACTGAAGCTTTCTTT
15,.,TRBJ2-1,TRBV5-1,.,CASSLEGLLLNEQFF,TGCGCCAGCAGCTTGGAAGGACTACTACTCAATGAGCAGTTCTTC
15,.,TRBJ2-7,TRBV14,TRBD1,CASSQPGQDSYEQYF,TGTGCCAGCAGCCAACCGGGACAGGACTCCTACGAGCAGTACTTC
15,.,TRBJ1-4,TRBV13,.,CASSLRGATNEKLFF,TGTGCCAGCAGCTTAAGGGGTGCAACTAATGAAAAACTGTTTTTT
14,.,TRBJ2-3,TRBV29-1,TRBD1,CSVSRQGRTDTQYF,TGCAGCGTTAGTCGACAGGGGAGGACAGATACGCAGTATTTT
16,.,TRBJ2-1,TRBV2,.,CASFRGWISSYNEQFF,TGTGCCAGCTTCCGCGGGTGGATAAGCTCCTACAATGAGCAGTTCTTC
14,.,TRBJ2-5,TRBV7-9,TRBD1,CASSFRTGVETQYF,TGTGCCAGCAGCTTCCGGACAGGGGTGGAGACCCAGTACTTC
15,.,TRBJ2-7,TRBV7-2,TRBD2,CASSQQTSGTYEQYF,TGTGCCAGCAGCCAACAGACTAGCGGGACATACGAGCAGTACTTC
16,.,TRBJ2-2,TRBV24-1,TRBD1,CATSENAGGYSGELFF,TGTGCCACCAGTGAAAATGCAGGGGGTTATTCCGGGGAGCTGTTTTTT
14,.,TRBJ2-3,TRBV10-3,.,CAIKPTEGGDTQYF,TGTGCCATCAAGCCGACGGAGGGGGGGGATACGCAGTATTTT
15,.,TRBJ1-3,TRBV11-2,.,CASSLTGQPGNTIYF,TGTGCCAGCAGCCTGACCGGACAGCCTGGAAACACCATATATTTT
13,.,TRBJ2-1,TRBV27,.,CASSPRQSGEQFF,TGTGCCAGCAGTCCAAGACAGTCCGGGGAGCAGTTCTTC
13,.,TRBJ1-2,TRBV5-4,.,CASSLQGINGYTF,TGTGCCAGCAGCTTGCAGGGGATCAATGGCTACACCTTC
15,.,TRBJ1-1,TRBV3-1/TRBV3-2,.,CASSQGRGRNTEAFF,TGTGCCAGCAGCCAAGGTCGGGGTAGGAATACTGAAGCTTTCTTT
18,.,TRBJ1-5,TRBV19,.,CASSRSARGERGNQPQHF,TGTGCCAGTAGTAGGTCGGCCAGGGGCGAAAGAGGCAATCAGCCCCAGCATTTT